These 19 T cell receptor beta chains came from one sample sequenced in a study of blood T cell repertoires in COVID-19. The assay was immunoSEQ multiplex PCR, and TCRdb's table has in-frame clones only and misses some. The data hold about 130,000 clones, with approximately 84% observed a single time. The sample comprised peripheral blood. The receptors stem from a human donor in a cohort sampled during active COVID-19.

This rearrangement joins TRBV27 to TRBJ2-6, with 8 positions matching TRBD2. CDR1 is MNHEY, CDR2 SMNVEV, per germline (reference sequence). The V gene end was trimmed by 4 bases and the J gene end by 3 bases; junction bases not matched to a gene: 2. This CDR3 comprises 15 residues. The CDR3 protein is CASSSRGGGANVLTF. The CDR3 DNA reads TGTGCCAGCAGTTCTCGGGGGGGTGGGGCCAACGTCCTGACTTTC.

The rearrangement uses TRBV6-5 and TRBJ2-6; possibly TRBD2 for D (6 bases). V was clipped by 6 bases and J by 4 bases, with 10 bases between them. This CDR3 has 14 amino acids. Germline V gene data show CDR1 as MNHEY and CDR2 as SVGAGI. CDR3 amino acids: CASRPAGGANVLTF. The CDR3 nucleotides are TGTGCCAGCAGGCCCGCGGGGGGGGCCAACGTCCTGACTTTC.

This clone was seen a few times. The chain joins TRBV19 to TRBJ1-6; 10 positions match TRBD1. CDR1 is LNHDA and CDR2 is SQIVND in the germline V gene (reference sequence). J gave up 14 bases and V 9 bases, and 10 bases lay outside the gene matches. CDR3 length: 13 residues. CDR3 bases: TGTGCCAGCTCCCGACAGGGGGCGAGGTCCCTCCACTTT. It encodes CASSRQGARSLHF.

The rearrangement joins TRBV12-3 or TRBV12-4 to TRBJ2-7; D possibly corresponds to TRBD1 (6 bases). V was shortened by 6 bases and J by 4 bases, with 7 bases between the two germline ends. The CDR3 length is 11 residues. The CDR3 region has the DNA TGTGCCAGCAGCAGGGGTTACGAGCAGTACTTC. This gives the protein CASSRGYEQYF.

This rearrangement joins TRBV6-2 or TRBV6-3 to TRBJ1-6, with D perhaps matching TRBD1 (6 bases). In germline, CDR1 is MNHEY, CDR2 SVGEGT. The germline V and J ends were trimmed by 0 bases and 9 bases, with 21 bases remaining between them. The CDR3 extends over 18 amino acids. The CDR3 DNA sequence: TGTGCCAGCAGTTACTCGATGGGAGGGGGTACCCAAATTTCACCCCTCCACTTT. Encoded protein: CASSYSMGGGTQISPLHF.

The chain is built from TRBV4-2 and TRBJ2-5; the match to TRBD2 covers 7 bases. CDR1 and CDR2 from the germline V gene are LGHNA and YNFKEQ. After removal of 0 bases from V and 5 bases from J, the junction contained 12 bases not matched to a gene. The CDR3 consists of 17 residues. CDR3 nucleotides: TGTGCCAGCAGCCAAGATCGGGGAGGGACCTCCAGGGAGACCCAGTACTTC. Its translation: CASSQDRGGTSRETQYF.

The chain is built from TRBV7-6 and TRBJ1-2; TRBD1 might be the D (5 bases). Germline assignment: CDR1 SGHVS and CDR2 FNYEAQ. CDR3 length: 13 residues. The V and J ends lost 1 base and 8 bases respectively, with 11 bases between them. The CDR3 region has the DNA TGTGCCAGCAGCTTAGTTTCAGGGCAAGGCTACACCTTC. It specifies CASSLVSGQGYTF.

CDR3 in amino acids: CASDTADTYEQYF. CDR3 in DNA: TGTGCCAGCGACACTGCCGATACCTACGAGCAGTACTTC. This sequence joins TRBV28 and TRBJ2-7, with D unclear. The CDR3 spans 13 residues. V was shortened by 8 bases and J by 2 bases, with 13 bases between the two germline ends. Germline CDR1 and CDR2: MDHEN and SYDVKM.

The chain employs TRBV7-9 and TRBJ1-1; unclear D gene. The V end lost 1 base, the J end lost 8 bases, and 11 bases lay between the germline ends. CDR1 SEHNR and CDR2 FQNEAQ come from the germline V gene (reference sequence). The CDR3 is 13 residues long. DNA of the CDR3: TGTGCCAGCAGCTTAGTAATGTGGCAGGAAGCTTTCTTT. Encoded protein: CASSLVMWQEAFF.

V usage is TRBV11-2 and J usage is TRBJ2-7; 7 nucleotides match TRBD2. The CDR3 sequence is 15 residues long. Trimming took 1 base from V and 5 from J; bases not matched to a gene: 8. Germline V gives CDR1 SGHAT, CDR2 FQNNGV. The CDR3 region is CASSLVSARGDEQYF. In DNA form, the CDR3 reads TGTGCCAGCAGCTTAGTATCCGCTCGGGGGGACGAGCAGTACTTC.

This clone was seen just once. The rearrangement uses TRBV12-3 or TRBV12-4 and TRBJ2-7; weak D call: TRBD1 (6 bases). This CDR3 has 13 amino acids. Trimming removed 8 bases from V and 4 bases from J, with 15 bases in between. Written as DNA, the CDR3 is TGTGCCAGCTGCACGGGACAACCATACGAGCAGTACTTC. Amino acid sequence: CASCTGQPYEQYF.

The CDR3 loop reads CASSPRDSNQPQHF. CDR3 DNA sequence: TGTGCCAGCAGTCCTAGAGATAGCAATCAGCCCCAGCATTTT. V usage is TRBV6-4 and J usage is TRBJ1-5, with D hard to call. The V gene lost 5 bases and the J gene lost 0 bases, with 8 bases spanning the gap. This CDR3 comprises 14 residues. Germline V gene sequence: CDR1 MRHNA, CDR2 SNTAGT.

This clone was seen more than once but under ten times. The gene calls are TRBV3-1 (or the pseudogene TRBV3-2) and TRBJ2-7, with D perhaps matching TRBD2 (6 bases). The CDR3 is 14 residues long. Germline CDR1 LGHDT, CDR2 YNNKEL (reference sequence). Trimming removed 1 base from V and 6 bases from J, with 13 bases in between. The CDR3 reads CASSQVSGNGEQYF. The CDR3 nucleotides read TGTGCCAGCAGCCAAGTTAGCGGTAATGGCGAGCAGTACTTC.

CDR3 residues: CASSQEEAGLTYEQYF. CDR3 nucleotides: TGTGCCAGCAGCCAAGAGGAAGCGGGTCTTACCTACGAGCAGTACTTC. This chain links TRBV4-2 with TRBJ2-7; TRBD2 might be the D (6 bases). The CDR3 spans 16 residues. With 0 bases removed from V and 2 bases from J, the gap between germline ends came to 14 bases. The V gene's germline CDR1 is LGHNA and CDR2 YNFKEQ.

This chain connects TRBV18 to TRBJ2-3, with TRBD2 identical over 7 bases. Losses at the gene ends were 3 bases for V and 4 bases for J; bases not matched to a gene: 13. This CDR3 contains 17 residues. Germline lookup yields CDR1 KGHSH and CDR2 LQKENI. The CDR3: CASSPGAGVVIADTQYF. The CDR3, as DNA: TGTGCCAGCTCACCTGGGGCGGGGGTTGTGATCGCAGATACGCAGTATTTT.

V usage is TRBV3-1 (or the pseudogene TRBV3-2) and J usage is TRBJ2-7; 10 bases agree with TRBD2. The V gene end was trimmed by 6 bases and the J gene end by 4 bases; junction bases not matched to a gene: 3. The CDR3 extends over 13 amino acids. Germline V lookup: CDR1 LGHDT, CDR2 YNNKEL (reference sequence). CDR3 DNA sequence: TGTGCCAGCAGACAGCGGGGGGGTTACGAGCAGTACTTC. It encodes CASRQRGGYEQYF.

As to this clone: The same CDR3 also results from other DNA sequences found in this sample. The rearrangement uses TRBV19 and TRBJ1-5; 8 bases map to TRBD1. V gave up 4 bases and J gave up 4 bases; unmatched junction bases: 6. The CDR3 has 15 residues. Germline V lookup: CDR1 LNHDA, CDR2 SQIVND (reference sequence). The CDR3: CASSTGQGRNQPQHF. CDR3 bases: TGTGCCAGTAGTACAGGACAGGGTCGGAATCAGCCCCAGCATTTT. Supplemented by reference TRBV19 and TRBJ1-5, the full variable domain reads DGGITQSPKYLFRKEGQNVTLSCEQNLNHDAMYWYRQDPGQGLRLIYYSQIVNDFQKGDIAEGYSVSREKKESFPLTVTSAQKNPTAFYLCASSTGQGRNQPQHFGDGTRLSIL.

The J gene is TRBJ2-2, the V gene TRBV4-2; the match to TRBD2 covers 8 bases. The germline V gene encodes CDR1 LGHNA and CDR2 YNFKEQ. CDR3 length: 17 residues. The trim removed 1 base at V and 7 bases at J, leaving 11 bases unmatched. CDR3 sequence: CASSQGVGGGTHGELFF. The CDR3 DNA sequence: TGTGCCAGCAGCCAAGGGGTAGGCGGGGGGACCCACGGGGAGCTGTTTTTT.

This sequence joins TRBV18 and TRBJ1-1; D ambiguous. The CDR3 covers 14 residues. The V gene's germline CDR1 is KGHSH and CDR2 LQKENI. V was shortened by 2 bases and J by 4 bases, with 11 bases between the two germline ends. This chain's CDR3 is CASSPSGSTTEAFF. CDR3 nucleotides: TGTGCCAGCTCACCATCCGGGTCTACCACTGAAGCTTTCTTT. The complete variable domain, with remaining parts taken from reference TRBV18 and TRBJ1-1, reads NAGVMQNPRHLVRRRGQEARLRCSPMKGHSHVYWYRQLPEEGLKFMVYLQKENIIDESGMPKERFSAEFPKEGPSILRIQQVVRGDSAAYFCASSPSGSTTEAFFGQGTRLTVV.